This T cell receptor beta chain was sequenced during a study of T cell responses to AZD1222 COVID-19 vaccine. Points from the study as a whole: Repertoires in all cases were sampled only once the peak T cell response had passed. Spike-specific TCR repertoires showed rising breadth and depth after two AZD1222 doses.

Notes on this clone: Its target is unknown.

Germline CDR1 LNHDA, CDR2 SQIVND (reference sequence). Trimming stripped 9 bases from V and 5 bases from J, with 19 bases between. The CDR3 consists of 14 residues. Assay: immunoSEQ multiplex PCR; the TCRdb copy retains only in-frame clones and omits some. The repertoire holds about 150,000 clones, with roughly 88% as singletons. Second-dose intervals near 4 or 12 weeks were combined. The clonotype originates from an adult who received the AZD1222 COVID-19 vaccine. The rearrangement links TRBV19 to TRBJ1-1; a possible D gene is TRBD1 (5 bases). Sequenced here: peripheral blood, sampled 28 days after the second AZD1222 dose. Written as DNA, the CDR3 is TGTGCCAGCCGTCACCAGGGAGTTCGGACTGAAGCTTTCTTT. Residues: CASRHQGVRTEAFF.